Described below is a single TCR beta chain sequence and its context. Its antigen is unidentified. The missing conserved phenylalanine or tryptophan at the end of this CDR3 makes a read error likely. The limits of the CDR3 on the DNA are not certain, so only TCRdb's listed CDR3 is given. The CDR3 is 11 amino acids long, termini counted. The germline gives CDR1 WNHNN, CDR2 SYGVQD (reference sequence). This entry is derived from a study of OX40 agonist ivuxolimab in advanced cancers. Findings of the study overall: At doses 0.1 to 3.0 mg/kg, CD4+ and CD8+ clones expanded.

The protocol was immunoSEQ multiplex PCR, while the TCRdb copy is restricted to in-frame clones and leaves out a portion. This table has roughly 48,000 clones, approximately 84% appearing once. This chain connects TRBV10-1 to TRBJ2-7; the D call TRBD1 from the table was never checked on the DNA. This clonotype originated in an adult with an advanced solid tumor such as melanoma, head and neck, liver or kidney cancer. The source was CD4+ or CD8+ T cells sorted from blood, collected in a trial of the OX40 agonist ivuxolimab. The CDR3 protein is CASSEAGQGII.